Below are 29 T cell receptor beta chains sequenced from a single sample in a study of regulatory T cells in long-lasting Graves disease. Time point in this sample: persistent/refractory GD, antithyroid drugs over 5 years with positive TRAb. Construction of the TCR library relied on RNA isolated from PBMCs. iRepertoire HTBI primers and Arm-PCR of CDR3 regions built TCR beta libraries. TCRdb called the multiplex PCR reads again in MiXCR, with one record for every CDR3 protein. The profile shows hundreds of thousands of distinct CDR3 sequences, less than 25% of them singletons. Source: peripheral blood mononuclear cells (PBMCs), taken when the disease was refractory, from a patient treated with antithyroid drugs. The receptors come from a female donor with Graves disease.

The V and J genes are TRBV24-1 and TRBJ2-2; no definite D call. The V gene lost 3 bases and the J gene lost 7 bases, with 14 bases spanning the gap. Germline assignment: CDR1 KGHDR and CDR2 SFDVKD. CDR3 length equals 15 residues. The DNA for the CDR3 is TGTGCCACCAGTGATCGTAATAGCTATAGCGGGGAGCTGTTTTTT. It encodes CATSDRNSYSGELFF.

This clonotype was recorded a few times. The gene calls are TRBV29-1 and TRBJ2-2; no reliable D call. V was shortened by 6 bases and J by 6 bases, with 14 bases between the two germline ends. Germline V gene lookup returns CDR1 SQVTM and CDR2 ANQGSEA. The CDR3 has 13 amino acids. CDR3 protein: CSVRVNRAGELFF. The CDR3 DNA is TGCAGCGTAAGAGTTAACAGAGCCGGGGAGCTGTTTTTT.

V gene TRBV24-1 combines with J gene TRBJ2-5; 10 nucleotides agree with TRBD2. Germline-derived CDR1 and CDR2 are KGHDR and SFDVKD. Germline trimming cut 5 bases from V and 5 bases from J; bases unmatched to any gene: 1. The CDR3 has 13 amino acids. In DNA form, the CDR3 reads TGTGCCACCAGTGGTAGCGGGAGGGAGACCCAGTACTTC. It yields the protein CATSGSGRETQYF.

This chain links TRBV6-1 with TRBJ1-1, with D unresolved. CDR3 size: 12 residues. Germline V gives CDR1 MNHNS, CDR2 SASEGT. The V and J ends lost 6 bases and 8 bases respectively, with 13 bases between them. The CDR3 region is CASSFWAREAFF. The DNA for the CDR3 is TGTGCCAGCAGCTTTTGGGCCAGGGAAGCTTTCTTT.

There are a few counts of this clonotype. In DNA form, the CDR3 reads TGTGCCAGCAGCTTGGCCTCGGAGACCATCTATGGCTACACCTTC. Its protein product is CASSLASETIYGYTF. The genes are TRBV5-4 and TRBJ1-2; no firm D call. V was clipped by 0 bases and J by 4 bases, with 13 bases between them. CDR1 SGHNT and CDR2 YYREEE come from the germline V gene (reference sequence). The CDR3 is 15 amino acids.

In this sample, this clonotype turned up a few times. V usage is TRBV25-1 and J usage is TRBJ1-2; 10 bases fit TRBD1. Per germline, CDR1 MGHDK and CDR2 SYGVNS. Trimming took 4 bases from V and 6 from J; bases not matched to a gene: 8. The CDR3 is 15 amino acids. The CDR3 is CASSASGTGADGYTF. The CDR3 bases are TGTGCCAGCAGTGCATCCGGGACAGGGGCGGATGGCTACACCTTC.

This clonotype came up many times. The gene calls are TRBV2 and TRBJ2-5, with D possibly TRBD1 on 6 matching bases. Germline values: CDR1 SNHLY, CDR2 FYNNEI. The length of the CDR3 is 14 residues. V lost 2 bases and J lost 9, with 16 bases in between. The CDR3 coding sequence is TGTGCCAGCAGTGAAATCGGACAGATTATGTCCCAGTACTTC. Residues: CASSEIGQIMSQYF. The full variable domain, completed using reference TRBV2 and TRBJ2-5, is EPEVTQTPSHQVTQMGQEVILRCVPISNHLYFYWYRQILGQKVEFLVSFYNNEISEKSEIFDDQFSVERPDGSNFTLKIRSTKLEDSAMYFCASSEIGQIMSQYFGPGTRLLVL.

The CDR3 DNA is TGTGCCAGCAGCCAAAATGAGCAGTTCTTC. Amino acid sequence: CASSQNEQFF. J is TRBJ2-1 and V is TRBV7-9; D remains unclear. Trimming stripped 5 bases from V and 7 bases from J, with 3 bases between. The germline V gene has CDR1 SEHNR and CDR2 FQNEAQ (reference sequence). There are 10 residues in the CDR3. Drawing the rest from reference TRBV7-9 and TRBJ2-1, the complete variable domain is DTGVSQNPRHKITKRGQNVTFRCDPISEHNRLYWYRQTLGQGPEFLTYFQNEAQLEKSRLLSDRFSAERPKGSFSTLEIQRTEQGDSAMYLCASSQNEQFFGPGTRLTVL.

There are a few counts of this clonotype. This rearrangement joins TRBV6-1 to TRBJ1-5; no clear D. This CDR3 has 13 amino acids. Looked up from germline, CDR1 is MNHNS and CDR2 is SASEGT. V was pared by 4 bases and J by 7 bases, with 11 bases between. The CDR3: CASSVGGEQPQHF. The DNA for the CDR3 is TGTGCCAGCAGTGTTGGCGGAGAACAGCCCCAGCATTTT.

There are a few counts of this clonotype. The chain joins TRBV13 to TRBJ2-1, with 8 bases lining up with TRBD1. V shed 4 bases, J shed 3 bases, and the junction held 11 bases outside the gene matches. This CDR3 region has 17 residues. CDR1 PRHDT and CDR2 FYEKMQ come from the germline V gene (reference sequence). The CDR3 spells CASSYILGTGGYNEQFF. CDR3 nucleotide sequence: TGTGCCAGCAGCTATATACTCGGGACAGGAGGCTACAATGAGCAGTTCTTC.

This sequence joins TRBV27 and TRBJ2-7; TRBD1 matches at 12 bases. V lost 4 bases, J lost 6 bases, and 13 bases stayed unmatched. This CDR3 has 17 residues. Germline CDR1 and CDR2: MNHEY and SMNVEV (reference sequence). The CDR3 spells CASSWLAGTGGRGEQYF. CDR3 nucleotide sequence: TGTGCCAGCAGTTGGCTAGCCGGGACAGGGGGCAGGGGCGAGCAGTACTTC.

The chain is built from TRBV7-9 and TRBJ2-4; D assignment may be TRBD1 or TRBD2 (5 bases each). V dropped 5 bases and J dropped 8 bases, with 10 bases sitting between them. CDR3 length: 12 residues. CDR1 and CDR2 from the germline V gene are SEHNR and FQNEAQ (reference sequence). This chain's CDR3 is CASSQRGDIQYF. Written as DNA, the CDR3 is TGTGCCAGCAGCCAAAGAGGGGACATTCAGTACTTC. The full variable domain, with the rest looked up from reference TRBV7-9 and TRBJ2-4, is DTGVSQNPRHKITKRGQNVTFRCDPISEHNRLYWYRQTLGQGPEFLTYFQNEAQLEKSRLLSDRFSAERPKGSFSTLEIQRTEQGDSAMYLCASSQRGDIQYFGAGTRLSVL.

This clonotype was recorded at least ten times. The chain recombines TRBV3-1 with TRBJ2-7; 9 bases are a match to TRBD1. Germline V gene data show CDR1 as LGHDT and CDR2 as YNNKEL (reference sequence). The CDR3 length is 15 residues. V dropped 2 bases and J dropped 2; count of bases not matched to a gene: 4. The CDR3 DNA follows: TGTGCCAGCAGCCAACCTGACAGGGGGACCTACGAGCAGTACTTC. It yields the protein CASSQPDRGTYEQYF.

This clonotype came up many times. The chain links TRBV12-3 or TRBV12-4 to TRBJ2-5; possible D gene TRBD2, 5 bases. Trimming took 1 base from V and 9 from J, leaving 15 bases between them. This CDR3 has 14 residues. CDR3 protein: CASSLGADRRPQYF. The CDR3 DNA follows: TGTGCCAGCAGTTTAGGAGCGGATCGGAGGCCCCAGTACTTC.

This clonotype was counted a few times. The chain recombines TRBV20-1 with TRBJ2-5; D assignment may be TRBD1 or TRBD2 (6 bases each). Trimming pared 6 bases from V and 2 bases from J, leaving 16 bases between. From germline, CDR1 is DFQATT and CDR2 SNEGSKA (reference sequence). CDR3 length equals 14 residues. CDR3 nucleotides: TGCAGTGCCGGGGACATGGGAGGACAAGAGACCCAGTACTTC. It is translated as CSAGDMGGQETQYF.

The table lists this clonotype with many counts. CDR3 nucleotide sequence: TGTGCCAGCAGTTTATGGCAGGGCGGGGAGCTGTTTTTT. Residues: CASSLWQGGELFF. The gene calls are TRBV28 and TRBJ2-2; perhaps TRBD1 as D (5 bases). This CDR3 has 13 residues. Trimming took off 0 bases at V and 7 bases at J, with 6 bases between the two ends. CDR1 is MDHEN, CDR2 SYDVKM, per germline.

This clonotype turned up a few times. This rearrangement joins TRBV6-5 to TRBJ2-7; 10 nucleotides align to TRBD2. Germline values: CDR1 MNHEY, CDR2 SVGAGI. CDR3 length equals 15 residues. After removal of 4 bases from V and 2 bases from J, the junction contained 5 bases not matched to a gene. The CDR3 coding sequence is TGTGCCAGCAGTTTTGCTAGCGGGAGAACCTACGAGCAGTACTTC. Its protein product is CASSFASGRTYEQYF.

The gene calls are TRBV30 and TRBJ2-3; no clear D gene. This CDR3 is built from 13 residues. Germline CDR1 is GTSNPN and CDR2 is SVGIG (reference sequence). V dropped 3 bases and J dropped 2 bases, with 9 bases sitting between them. The CDR3 nucleotides read TGTGCCTGGAGGCGACTCGTCACAGATACGCAGTATTTT. Translation: CAWRRLVTDTQYF.

There are many counts of this clonotype. The chain combines TRBV7-2 with TRBJ1-2; 11 bases map to TRBD1. V was pared by 0 bases and J by 6 bases, with 6 bases of the junction left unmatched. Germline CDR1 SGHTA, CDR2 FQGNSA. This CDR3 is 16 amino acids long. CDR3 loop: CASSLARGQGADGYTF. The CDR3 nucleotides are TGTGCCAGCAGCTTAGCCCGCGGACAGGGGGCAGATGGCTACACCTTC.

This clonotype was counted many times. The rearrangement links TRBV28 to TRBJ2-7; 12 bases map to TRBD1. Germline V gene lookup returns CDR1 MDHEN and CDR2 SYDVKM. The V and J ends lost 5 bases and 5 bases, in that order; junction bases with no gene match: 7. The CDR3 loop spans 15 amino acids. The CDR3 DNA is TGTGCCAGCAGTCCCCGGGACAGGGGGCGCCACGAGCAGTACTTC. Translated: CASSPRDRGRHEQYF.

V and J are TRBV3-1 and TRBJ2-7; 11 bases match TRBD1. In germline, CDR1 is LGHDT, CDR2 YNNKEL (reference sequence). This CDR3 is built from 18 residues. J lost 3 bases, V lost 3 bases, and 13 bases had no gene match. CDR3 loop: CASSHYGQGARNLYEQYF. CDR3 nucleotide sequence: TGTGCCAGCAGCCATTACGGACAGGGGGCGAGGAACCTCTACGAGCAGTACTTC.

This clonotype was counted ten times or more. The V gene is TRBV2, the J gene TRBJ2-7; 8 bases align to TRBD1. CDR1 is SNHLY and CDR2 is FYNNEI in the germline V gene. The V gene end was trimmed by 9 bases and the J gene end by 5 bases; junction bases not matched to a gene: 3. The CDR3 contains 11 residues. The CDR3 reads CASRQGNEQYF. CDR3 DNA sequence: TGTGCCAGTAGACAGGGGAACGAGCAGTACTTC.

As concerns this clonotype: This may stem from a read error, because a much larger clone lies one nucleotide away. This CDR3 is CASSVDEKLLF. Written as DNA, the CDR3 is TGTGCCAGCAGTGTGGATGAAAAACTGCTTTTT. This sequence joins TRBV2 and TRBJ1-4; D is uncertain. Germline CDR1 is SNHLY and CDR2 is FYNNEI. The CDR3 is made up of 11 amino acids.

This clonotype was found many times. The chain carries TRBV29-1 and TRBJ1-1; 8 positions match TRBD1. The junction had 5 bases not matched to a gene; V was cut back by 7 bases and J by 4 bases. This CDR3 comprises 12 residues. CDR1 and CDR2 from the germline V gene are SQVTM and ANQGSEA. CDR3 loop: CSALTGGTEAFF. The CDR3 DNA reads as TGCAGCGCCCTAACAGGGGGCACTGAAGCTTTCTTT.

This clonotype was counted at least ten times. V is TRBV12-3 or TRBV12-4 and J is TRBJ2-5; D is undetermined. Trimming took 3 bases from V and 3 from J, leaving 8 bases between them. CDR3 length: 13 amino acids. The CDR3 nucleotides read TGTGCCAGCAGTTTCACTGGGAAAGAGACCCAGTACTTC. It specifies CASSFTGKETQYF.

A few counts support this clonotype. The genes are TRBV19 and TRBJ2-2, with unresolved D. Trimming took off 7 bases at V and 6 bases at J, with 18 bases between the two ends. The CDR3 extends over 15 amino acids. Looked up from germline, CDR1 is LNHDA and CDR2 is SQIVND (reference sequence). The CDR3, as DNA: TGTGCCAGTACTGTTACCCCAAAGGGTTCCGGGGAGCTGTTTTTT. Protein: CASTVTPKGSGELFF. The full variable domain, completed using reference TRBV19 and TRBJ2-2, is DGGITQSPKYLFRKEGQNVTLSCEQNLNHDAMYWYRQDPGQGLRLIYYSQIVNDFQKGDIAEGYSVSREKKESFPLTVTSAQKNPTAFYLCASTVTPKGSGELFFGEGSRLTVL.

This clonotype was counted many times. V usage is TRBV7-2 and J usage is TRBJ2-7, with 7 positions matching TRBD2. V trimming: 3 bases; J trimming: 0 bases; junction bases outside the gene matches: 8. Germline loops: CDR1 SGHTA, CDR2 FQGNSA. This CDR3 spans 16 amino acids. Here the CDR3 reads CASSFLVASGSYEQYF. Written as DNA, the CDR3 is TGTGCCAGCAGCTTCCTCGTCGCTAGCGGCTCCTACGAGCAGTACTTC.

J is TRBJ2-7 and V is TRBV29-1; TRBD2 matches 7 bases. This CDR3 has 12 amino acids. The J segment lost 1 base and the V segment lost 7 bases, leaving 4 bases of the junction unmatched. The germline CDR1 and CDR2 sequences are SQVTM and ANQGSEA. CDR3: CSALGGSYEQYF. The CDR3 DNA reads as TGCAGCGCCCTCGGGGGGTCCTACGAGCAGTACTTC.

This rearrangement joins TRBV9 to TRBJ1-2, with TRBD1 identical over 8 bases. V lost 6 bases, J lost 8 bases, and 15 bases stayed unmatched. The CDR3 is 15 residues long. Germline V CDR1 and CDR2: SGDLS, YYNGEE. The CDR3 sequence is CASTPGTGDAWGYTF. The CDR3 DNA reads as TGTGCCAGCACCCCTGGGACAGGCGATGCATGGGGCTACACCTTC.